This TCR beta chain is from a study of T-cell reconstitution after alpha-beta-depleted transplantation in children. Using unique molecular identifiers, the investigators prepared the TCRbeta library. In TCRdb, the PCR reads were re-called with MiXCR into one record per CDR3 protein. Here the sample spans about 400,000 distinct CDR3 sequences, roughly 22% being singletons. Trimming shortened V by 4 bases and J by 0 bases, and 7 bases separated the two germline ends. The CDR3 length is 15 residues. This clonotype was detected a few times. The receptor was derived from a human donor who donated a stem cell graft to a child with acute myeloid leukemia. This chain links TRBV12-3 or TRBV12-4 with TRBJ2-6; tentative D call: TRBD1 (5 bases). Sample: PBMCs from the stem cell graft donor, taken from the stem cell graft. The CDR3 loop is CASSSRASGANVLTF. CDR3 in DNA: TGTGCCAGCAGTTCCAGGGCCTCTGGGGCCAACGTCCTGACTTTC.